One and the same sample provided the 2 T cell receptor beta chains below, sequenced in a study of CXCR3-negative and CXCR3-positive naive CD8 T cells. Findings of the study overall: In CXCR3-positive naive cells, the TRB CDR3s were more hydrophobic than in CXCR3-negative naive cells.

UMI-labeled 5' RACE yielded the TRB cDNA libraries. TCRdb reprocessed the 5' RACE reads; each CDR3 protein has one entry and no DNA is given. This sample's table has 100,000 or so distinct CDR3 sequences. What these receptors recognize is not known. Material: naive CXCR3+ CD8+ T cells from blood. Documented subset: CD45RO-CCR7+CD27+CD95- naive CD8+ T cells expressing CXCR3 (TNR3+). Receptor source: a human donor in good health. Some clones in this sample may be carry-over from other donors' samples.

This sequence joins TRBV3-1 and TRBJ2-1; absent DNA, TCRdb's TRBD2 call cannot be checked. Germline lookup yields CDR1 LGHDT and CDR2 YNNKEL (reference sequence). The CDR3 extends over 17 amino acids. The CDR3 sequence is CASSQDHKASRYNEQFF.

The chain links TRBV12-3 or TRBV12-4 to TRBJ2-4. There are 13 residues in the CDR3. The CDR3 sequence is CASQLPVENIQYF.